Listed below are T cell receptor beta chains from one sample, sequenced in a study of blood T cell repertoires in COVID-19. The table came from immunoSEQ multiplex PCR; TCRdb's copy has only in-frame clones and leaves some out. The sample lists roughly 160,000 clones, around nine tenths occurring once. Material for sequencing was peripheral blood. These TCRs come from a woman in her 70s with COVID-19, enrolled during active disease. Each CDR3 is given with its conserved first and last residue. Each record gives: V gene, J gene, CDR3 protein.

TRBV7-9	TRBJ2-2	CASSPRGSGGAGYTGELFF
TRBV5-4	TRBJ1-2	CASSLTQRDGYTF
TRBV5-1	TRBJ2-2	CASSITGSNTGELFF
TRBV27	TRBJ1-1	CASSLRGQNTEAFF
TRBV9	TRBJ2-7	CASSALGGDYEQYF
TRBV9	TRBJ1-5	CASSAGDRGISFNQPQHF
TRBV2	TRBJ1-2	CASSERQGSYGYTF
TRBV5-4	TRBJ1-4	CASSTGQFATNEKLFF
TRBV5-4	TRBJ1-5	CASSPDIGNQPQHF
TRBV20-1	TRBJ1-1	CSAIGNTEAFF
TRBV5-8	TRBJ2-7	CASSLTREQYF
TRBV28	TRBJ1-5	CASSTGQGDQPQHF
TRBV28	TRBJ1-5	CASSLRRDYSNQPQHF